This passage covers 24 T cell receptor beta chains from one sample sequenced in a study of CD8+ T cells in alopecia areata. Extracted from the samples, RNA was reverse transcribed into cDNA to serve as the sequencing template. Clones were read by immunoSEQ multiplex PCR, and TCRdb kept only the in-frame ones, dropping some. The data contain about 100,000 clones, about 60% of them singletons. Indicated treatment: oral pan-JAK inhibitor, 5-10 mg twice daily. The sample here was CD8+ T cells sorted from blood, taken around week 55, from a patient treated with tofacitinib. The receptors come from a human donor with alopecia areata.

CDR3 DNA: TGTGCCAGCCGGACAGGGGTGGGGGAAAAACTGTTTTTT. Its protein product is CASRTGVGEKLFF. This sequence joins TRBV6-1 and TRBJ1-4; 9 bases are a match to TRBD1. Losses at the gene ends were 8 bases for V and 8 bases for J; bases not matched to a gene: 6. The CDR3 totals 13 residues. Germline values: CDR1 MNHNS, CDR2 SASEGT.

The gene calls are TRBV7-4 and TRBJ2-1, with a possible D match to TRBD1 (5 bases). The CDR3 runs 13 residues. The germline V gene has CDR1 SGHVT and CDR2 SQSDAQ. Trimming took off 2 bases at V and 7 bases at J, with 9 bases between the two ends. CDR3 residues: CASSLRGGNEQFF. The CDR3 coding sequence is TGTGCCAGCAGCTTAAGGGGTGGGAATGAGCAGTTCTTC.

This clone turned up a few times. This chain connects TRBV4-1 to TRBJ2-3; TRBD2 aligns across 14 bases. The CDR3 loop spans 16 amino acids. Germline CDR1 MGHRA, CDR2 YSYEKL. V trimming: 1 base; J trimming: 5 bases; junction bases outside the gene matches: 2. The CDR3 nucleotides are TGCGCCAGCAGCCAAGTAGGACTAGCGGGGGGAGATACGCAGTATTTT. Protein: CASSQVGLAGGDTQYF.

V and J are TRBV5-6 and TRBJ1-2, with 8 bases lining up with TRBD1. The junction had 3 bases not matched to a gene; V was cut back by 4 bases and J by 4 bases. CDR1 is SGHDT and CDR2 is YYEEEE in the germline V gene. This CDR3 region has 13 residues. The chain's CDR3 is CASSPGGIYGYTF. The DNA for the CDR3 is TGTGCCAGCAGCCCAGGGGGCATCTATGGCTACACCTTC.

The table lists this clone with a count of one. The chain carries TRBV30 and TRBJ2-7, with D perhaps assigned TRBD1 or TRBD2 (6 bases each). The germline V gene has CDR1 GTSNPN and CDR2 SVGIG (reference sequence). V was cut by 1 base and J by 1 base, with 14 bases left in between. This CDR3 spans 15 amino acids. CDR3 residues: CAWSAGAGISYEQYF. As DNA, the CDR3 is TGTGCCTGGAGTGCGGGGGCAGGGATATCCTACGAGCAGTACTTC.

The chain is built from TRBV2 and TRBJ2-1; 7 bases are a match to TRBD2. Losses at the gene ends were 8 bases for V and 7 bases for J; bases not matched to a gene: 14. The length of the CDR3 is 15 residues. Germline V gene sequence: CDR1 SNHLY, CDR2 FYNNEI. This chain's CDR3 is CASCPEGSGRNEQFF. The CDR3, as DNA: TGTGCCAGCTGTCCGGAGGGTAGCGGGCGGAATGAGCAGTTCTTC.

This chain uses TRBV6-6 with TRBJ1-5, with a possible D match to TRBD1 (5 bases). V was cut by 2 bases and J by 3 bases, with 11 bases left in between. Germline CDR1 MNHNY, CDR2 SVGAGI (reference sequence). This CDR3 comprises 15 residues. CDR3 nucleotides: TGTGCCAGCAGTTACACAGAAGGGGTCAATCAGCCCCAGCATTTT. Protein sequence: CASSYTEGVNQPQHF.

This chain joins TRBV6-5 and TRBJ1-1, with D maybe TRBD1 (6 bases). The V end was cut by 11 bases, the J end by 11 bases, with 18 bases between. The CDR3 has 11 amino acids. Germline CDR1 reads MNHEY; CDR2 reads SVGAGI. In DNA form, the CDR3 reads TGTGCCTGCCTTACAACAGGGTTGGCTTTCTTT. It codes for CACLTTGLAFF.

The genes are TRBV10-3 and TRBJ2-1, with 9 nucleotides matching TRBD2. The germline CDR1 and CDR2 sequences are ENHRY and SYGVKD. V shed 6 bases and J 4 bases; nucleotides not matched to a gene: 1. CDR3 length: 13 residues. The CDR3 here is CAIRLAGYNEQFF. DNA for the CDR3: TGTGCCATCAGGCTAGCGGGATACAATGAGCAGTTCTTC.

This clone has only one observation. The chain has TRBV5-1 and TRBJ1-4; D might be TRBD1 (6 bases). The V end lost 1 base, the J end lost 6 bases, and 13 bases lay between the germline ends. Per the germline V gene, CDR1 is SGHRS and CDR2 is YFSETQ. The CDR3 covers 15 residues. The CDR3 sequence: CASSLNYREDEKLFF. The CDR3 nucleotides are TGCGCCAGCAGCTTGAATTACAGGGAAGATGAAAAACTGTTTTTT.

This clone was detected only a few times. The V call is TRBV29-1, the J call TRBJ2-2; 7 bases agree with TRBD1. Germline V lookup: CDR1 SQVTM, CDR2 ANQGSEA. This CDR3 comprises 13 residues. Germline trimming cut 0 bases from V and 7 bases from J; bases unmatched to any gene: 2. CDR3 loop: CSVEEGQFGELFF. The CDR3 DNA is TGCAGCGTTGAAGAGGGACAGTTCGGGGAGCTGTTTTTT.

V usage is TRBV11-2 and J usage is TRBJ1-1; no clear D. V lost 5 bases, J lost 1 base, and 11 bases lay in between. Germline CDR1 and CDR2: SGHAT and FQNNGV. The CDR3 totals 14 residues. The CDR3 DNA follows: TGTGCCAGCAGCGCCGGACGGACGAACACTGAAGCTTTCTTT. Translating gives CASSAGRTNTEAFF. The full variable domain, rest sourced from reference TRBV11-2 and TRBJ1-1, is EAGVAQSPRYKIIEKRQSVAFWCNPISGHATLYWYQQILGQGPKLLIQFQNNGVVDDSQLPKDRFSAERLKGVDSTLKIQPAKLEDSAVYLCASSAGRTNTEAFFGQGTRLTVV.

This clone appeared a single time. V gene TRBV30 combines with J gene TRBJ2-2; a possible D gene is TRBD2 (5 bases). The CDR3 contains 12 residues. Germline V gene sequence: CDR1 GTSNPN, CDR2 SVGIG (reference sequence). Trimming took off 7 bases at V and 7 bases at J, with 13 bases between the two ends. CDR3 DNA sequence: TGTGCCTCACCGCTTCGGGGCGGGGAGCTGTTTTTT. Translating it yields CASPLRGGELFF.

This chain uses TRBV27 with TRBJ2-7; D is unclear. Looked up from germline, CDR1 is MNHEY and CDR2 is SMNVEV (reference sequence). The CDR3 is 12 amino acids. Deletions cut 11 bases from V and 3 bases from J, with 14 bases between. CDR3 protein: CASWTDLYEQYF. The DNA for the CDR3 is TGTGCCTCATGGACGGATCTCTACGAGCAGTACTTC.

The rearrangement joins TRBV2 to TRBJ1-2; D is unclear. V was cut by 7 bases and J by 2 bases, with 5 bases left in between. Germline-derived CDR1 and CDR2 are SNHLY and FYNNEI. The CDR3 spans 11 residues. In nucleotides, the CDR3 is TGTGCCAGCACTGGCAACTATGGCTACACCTTC. This sequence encodes CASTGNYGYTF.

This clone was recorded a few times. The chain couples TRBV6-5 to TRBJ2-1; D might be TRBD2 (7 bases). Looked up from germline, CDR1 is MNHEY and CDR2 is SVGAGI. V shed 7 bases and J shed 8 bases, with 12 bases lying between them. This CDR3 contains 12 residues. In DNA form, the CDR3 reads TGTGCCAGCATGGGGGGGCGTCATGAGCAGTTCTTC. It encodes CASMGGRHEQFF.

The chain has TRBV6-5 and TRBJ1-4, with a weak D call TRBD1 (6 bases). Trimming removed 5 bases from V and 6 bases from J, with 13 bases in between. Germline-derived CDR1 and CDR2 are MNHEY and SVGAGI. This CDR3 has 14 residues. The CDR3 loop is CASSQVEGDEKLFF. The CDR3 DNA follows: TGTGCCAGCAGTCAAGTCGAGGGGGATGAAAAACTGTTTTTT.

The chain employs TRBV27 and TRBJ2-6; possibly TRBD2 for D (5 bases). Germline loops: CDR1 MNHEY, CDR2 SMNVEV (reference sequence). The CDR3 is 16 residues long. V lost 6 bases to trimming and J lost 0 bases, with 12 bases between them. CDR3 nucleotide sequence: TGTGCCAGCAGCCCCGAGGCGGGCTCTGGGGCCAACGTCCTGACTTTC. As protein: CASSPEAGSGANVLTF. Filled out from reference TRBV27 and TRBJ2-6, the complete variable domain reads EAQVTQNPRYLITVTGKKLTVTCSQNMNHEYMSWYRQDPGLGLRQIYYSMNVEVTDKGDVPEGYKVSRKEKRNFPLILESPSPNQTSLYFCASSPEAGSGANVLTFGAGSRLTVL.

This clone occurred a few times. The chain has TRBV14 and TRBJ1-5; D is uncertain. V was pared by 4 bases and J by 3 bases, with 7 bases between. This CDR3 contains 13 residues. The germline V gene has CDR1 SGHDN and CDR2 FVKESK. CDR3 bases: TGTGCCAGCAGCCCGGGCTACAATCAGCCCCAGCATTTT. Translating it yields CASSPGYNQPQHF.

The chain couples TRBV7-9 to TRBJ2-5; 7 nucleotides match TRBD1. After removal of 3 bases from V and 0 bases from J, the junction contained 7 bases not matched to a gene. The germline V gene encodes CDR1 SEHNR and CDR2 FQNEAQ (reference sequence). This CDR3 has 16 residues. The CDR3 region has the DNA TGTGCCAGCAGCTTGCCCGGGACAGAGTACCAAGAGACCCAGTACTTC. It translates to CASSLPGTEYQETQYF.

This clone occurred a few times. V and J are TRBV30 and TRBJ2-7; TRBD1 might be the D (6 bases). Per the germline V gene, CDR1 is GTSNPN and CDR2 is SVGIG (reference sequence). This CDR3 contains 11 residues. V was pared by 3 bases and J by 5 bases, with 8 bases between. The CDR3 nucleotides read TGTGCCTGGAGACAGGGCAACGAGCAGTACTTC. Protein sequence: CAWRQGNEQYF.

This clone was detected a few times. The chain recombines TRBV9 with TRBJ1-4; tentatively, D is TRBD1 (5 bases). Trimming removed 0 bases from V and 3 bases from J, with 15 bases in between. Looked up from germline, CDR1 is SGDLS and CDR2 is YYNGEE. This CDR3 is built from 17 residues. This CDR3 is CASSVADTIVSNEKLFF. CDR3 DNA: TGTGCCAGCAGCGTAGCGGACACGATCGTTTCTAATGAAAAACTGTTTTTT.

This clone was picked up one time. The gene calls are TRBV2 and TRBJ1-2, with D possibly matching TRBD1 (6 bases). CDR1 is SNHLY and CDR2 is FYNNEI in the germline V gene. CDR3 length: 14 residues. Trimming removed 7 bases at V and 8 bases at J, with 20 bases between. The CDR3 DNA sequence: TGTGCCAGCAAGGACAGCGGATTCTTAAAAGGCTACACCTTC. It yields the protein CASKDSGFLKGYTF.

The CDR3 DNA follows: TGTGCCAGCAGCCCCAGCGGAAGGGGCCGTCAGATTTACAATGAGCAGTTCTTC. It codes for CASSPSGRGRQIYNEQFF. The chain recombines TRBV7-9 with TRBJ2-1, with D perhaps being TRBD1 or TRBD2 (5 bases each). V lost 5 bases to trimming and J lost 4 bases, with 24 bases between them. The CDR3 consists of 18 residues. Germline CDR1 and CDR2: SEHNR and FQNEAQ (reference sequence).